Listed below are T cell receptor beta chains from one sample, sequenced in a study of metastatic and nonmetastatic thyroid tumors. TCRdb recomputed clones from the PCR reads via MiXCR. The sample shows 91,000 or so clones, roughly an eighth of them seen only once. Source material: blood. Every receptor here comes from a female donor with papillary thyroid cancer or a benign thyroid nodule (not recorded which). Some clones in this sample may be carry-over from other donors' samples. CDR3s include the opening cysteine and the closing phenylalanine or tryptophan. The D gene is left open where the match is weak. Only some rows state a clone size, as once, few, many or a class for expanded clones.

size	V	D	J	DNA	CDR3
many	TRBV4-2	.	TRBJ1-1	TGTGCCAGCAGCCAGGAACAGGGGAACACTGAAGCTTTCTTT	CASSQEQGNTEAFF
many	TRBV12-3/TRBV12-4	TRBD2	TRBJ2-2	TGTGCCAGCAGTCCCACGATGGCGGGGGGCGCAAAGCCCGGGGAGCTGTTTTTT	CASSPTMAGGAKPGELFF
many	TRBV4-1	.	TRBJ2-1	TGCGCCAGCAGCCAAGTTCATACTAGCCCACACAATGAGCAGTTCTTC	CASSQVHTSPHNEQFF
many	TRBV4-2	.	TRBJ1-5	TGTGCCAGCAGCCAAGGGGGCAGGGAGGATCAGCCCCAGCATTTT	CASSQGGREDQPQHF
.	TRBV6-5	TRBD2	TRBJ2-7	TGCGCCAGCAATTACAGGACTAGCGGGATCTACGAGCAGTACTTC	CASNYRTSGIYEQYF
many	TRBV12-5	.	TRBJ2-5	TGTGCTAGTGGTTCGACGCAGGGGCTTCTCAGAGAGACCCAGTACTTC	CASGSTQGLLRETQYF
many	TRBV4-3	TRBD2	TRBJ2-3	TGCGCCAGCAGCCAAGAGAGGGCGGGAGTAGGGACAGATACGCAGTATTTT	CASSQERAGVGTDTQYF
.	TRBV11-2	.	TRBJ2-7	TGTGCCAGCAGCTTCGAGGCCTCTGCCTACTACGAGCAGTACTTC	CASSFEASAYYEQYF
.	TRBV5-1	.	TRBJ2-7	TGCGCCAGCAGCTTGGCGGAAAGAGTCAACCCGGCCTACGAGCAGTACTTC	CASSLAERVNPAYEQYF
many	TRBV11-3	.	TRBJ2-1	TGTGCCAGCAGCTTAGATCGCACAGTACGGGAGCAGTTCTTC	CASSLDRTVREQFF
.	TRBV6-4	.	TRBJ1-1	TGTGCCAGCAGAGCACTGAGAAACTACACTGAAGCTTTCTTT	CASRALRNYTEAFF
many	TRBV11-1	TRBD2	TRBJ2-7	TGTGCCAGCAGCTCAGAACTAGCGGGAGGGCTCTACGAGCAGTACTTC	CASSSELAGGLYEQYF
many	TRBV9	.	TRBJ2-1	TGTGCCAGCAGCTCAACAGGGAGCTTCAGCTCCTACAATGAGCAGTTCTTC	CASSSTGSFSSYNEQFF
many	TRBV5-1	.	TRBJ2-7	TGCGCCAGCAGCTTGGAAGGCCGCTCCTACGAGCAGTACTTC	CASSLEGRSYEQYF
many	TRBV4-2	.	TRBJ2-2	TGTGCCAGCAGCCAAGACATAACGGGTAACGCGAACACCGGGGAGCTGTTTTTT	CASSQDITGNANTGELFF
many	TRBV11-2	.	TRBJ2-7	TGTGCCAGCAGCTTAAGCGGGTACGAGCAGTACTTC	CASSLSGYEQYF
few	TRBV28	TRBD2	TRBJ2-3	TGTGCCAGCAGTTGGACTAGCGGGAGTACGAAAGATACGCAGTATTTT	CASSWTSGSTKDTQYF
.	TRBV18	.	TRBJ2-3	TGTGCCAGCAAAGAGCCCTTGACAGATACGCAGTATTTT	CASKEPLTDTQYF
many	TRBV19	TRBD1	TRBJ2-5	TGTGCCAGTAGTTCGACAGGGTTGGAGACCCAGTACTTC	CASSSTGLETQYF
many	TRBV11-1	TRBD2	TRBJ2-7	TGTGCCAGCAGCCCCGTTGGACTAGCGGGGGCTTACGAGCAGTACTTC	CASSPVGLAGAYEQYF
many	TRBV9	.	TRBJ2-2	TGTGCCAGCAGCGTCACTAGTAGCTCCGGGGAGCTGTTTTTT	CASSVTSSSGELFF
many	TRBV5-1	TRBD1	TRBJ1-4	TGCGCCAGCAGCGTGGGACAGCCTAATGAAAAACTGTTTTTT	CASSVGQPNEKLFF
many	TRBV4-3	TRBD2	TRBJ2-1	TGCGCCAGCAGCCAAGAGACTAGCGGGAGTAGCTACAATGAGCAGTTCTTC	CASSQETSGSSYNEQFF
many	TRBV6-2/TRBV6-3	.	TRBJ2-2	TGTGCCAGCCTCCGACTGGGTGGGACCGGGGAGCTGTTTTTT	CASLRLGGTGELFF
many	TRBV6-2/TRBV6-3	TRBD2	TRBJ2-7	TGTGCCAGCAGCATAGCGGGGATAACCTACGAGCAGTACTTC	CASSIAGITYEQYF
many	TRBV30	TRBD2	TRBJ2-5	TGTGCCTGGAGTAGGGGACTAGCGGACCTCGGGGAGACCCAGTACTTC	CAWSRGLADLGETQYF
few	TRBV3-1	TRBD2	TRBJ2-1	TGTGCCAGCAGCCAAGATGGGGGGGACCCGAACAATGAGCAGTTCTTC	CASSQDGGDPNNEQFF
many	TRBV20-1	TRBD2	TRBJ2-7	TGCAGTGCTAAGGGGACTAGCGACCACGAGCAGTACTTC	CSAKGTSDHEQYF
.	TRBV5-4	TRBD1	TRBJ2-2	TGTGTCAGCAGGGCGGACAGGTTGAACACCGGGGAGCTGTTTTTT	CVSRADRLNTGELFF
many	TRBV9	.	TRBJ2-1	TGTGCCAGCAGTTATATACAGGGAGGGAGCCCCAATGAGCAGTTCTTC	CASSYIQGGSPNEQFF
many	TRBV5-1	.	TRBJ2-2	TGCGCCAGCAGCCCGGGACTGCCTAGCGCCGGGGAGCTGTTTTTT	CASSPGLPSAGELFF
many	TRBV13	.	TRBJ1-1	TGTGCCAGCAGCCGTGACAGGCCTGAAGCTTTCTTT	CASSRDRPEAFF
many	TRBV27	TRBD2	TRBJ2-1	TGTGCCAGCAGTTCGAGCGGGAGAGGCAATGAGCAGTTCTTC	CASSSSGRGNEQFF
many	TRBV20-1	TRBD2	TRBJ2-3	TGCAGTGCTAGAGATATGAGGGAGGGCCCAGATACGCAGTATTTT	CSARDMREGPDTQYF
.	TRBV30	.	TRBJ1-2	TGTGCCTGTAGTGTTAGGATAACTAACTATGGCTACACCTTC	CACSVRITNYGYTF
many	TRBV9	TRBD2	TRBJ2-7	TGTGCCAGCAGCGTAGGGACTAGCGCCGCCTACGAGCAGTACTTC	CASSVGTSAAYEQYF
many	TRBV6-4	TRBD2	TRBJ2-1	TGTGCCAGCAGTGACTTAGCGGGAGCAAATGAGCAGTTCTTC	CASSDLAGANEQFF
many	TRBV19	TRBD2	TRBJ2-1	TGTGCCAGTAGTATAGATCAGGCTAGCGGGAACTCCTACAATGAGCAGTTCTTC	CASSIDQASGNSYNEQFF
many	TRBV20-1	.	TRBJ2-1	TGCAGTGCTAGAGATCGACTAGCCTACAATGAGCAGTTCTTC	CSARDRLAYNEQFF
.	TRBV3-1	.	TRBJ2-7	TGTGCCAGCAGTCCAATAGGTCAAGAGCTGTACTTC	CASSPIGQELYF
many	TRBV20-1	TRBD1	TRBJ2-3	TGCAGTGCTACGAACCCGGGACAGGGGGTGGCAGATACGCAGTATTTT	CSATNPGQGVADTQYF
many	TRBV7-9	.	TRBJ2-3	TGTGCCAGCAGCCGACCGTCGGGGCTCACAGATACGCAGTATTTT	CASSRPSGLTDTQYF
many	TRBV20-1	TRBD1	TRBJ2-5	TGCAGTGCTAGGTTTGGGGGACAGGGGGCTTGGCTTTTTCGGGAGACCCAGTACTTC	CSARFGGQGAWLFRETQYF
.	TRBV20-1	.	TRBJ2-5	TGCAGTGCTTGGGACCACGACTACCAGTACTTC	CSAWDHDYQYF
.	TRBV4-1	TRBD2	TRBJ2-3	TGCGCCAGCAGCCAACGACTAGCCGATTCGTCAGATACGCAGTATTTT	CASSQRLADSSDTQYF
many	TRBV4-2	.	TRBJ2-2	TGTGCCAGCAGCCAAGCCGCTGGGGACGGGGAGCTGTTTTTT	CASSQAAGDGELFF
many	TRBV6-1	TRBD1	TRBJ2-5	TGTGCCAGCAGTCTGCAGGGGGCGGATGAGGAGACCCAGTACTTC	CASSLQGADEETQYF
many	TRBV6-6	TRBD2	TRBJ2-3	TGTGCCAGCAGTTACGGAGCGGGGACTAGCACAGATACGCAGTATTTT	CASSYGAGTSTDTQYF
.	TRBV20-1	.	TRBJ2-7	TGCAGTGCTAGAGATGGCTCCCCCGGAAATGCCAAAACTACCTACGAGCAGTACTTC	CSARDGSPGNAKTTYEQYF
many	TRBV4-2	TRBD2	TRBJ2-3	TGTGCCAGCAGCCCTCGACTAGCGGAAGAGGATACGCAGTATTTT	CASSPRLAEEDTQYF
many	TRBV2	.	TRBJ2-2	TGTGCCAGCAGTGAAGCGGCGGGCAGTAGCTACACCGGGGAGCTGTTTTTT	CASSEAAGSSYTGELFF
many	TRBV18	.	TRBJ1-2	TGTGCCAGCTCACCTTTAGATAACTATGGCTACACCTTC	CASSPLDNYGYTF
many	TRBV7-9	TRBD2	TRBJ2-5	TGTGCCAGCAGCCCCCCAGGACTAGCGGGCAAGGAGACCCAGTACTTC	CASSPPGLAGKETQYF
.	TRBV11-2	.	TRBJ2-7	TGTGCCAGCAGCTTAAACACTCGATGGCCGTACTTC	CASSLNTRWPYF
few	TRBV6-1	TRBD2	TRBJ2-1	TGTGCCAGCAGGGTCATACGGGAGGTCAGCAATGAGCAGTTCTTC	CASRVIREVSNEQFF
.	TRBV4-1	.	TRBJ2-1	TGCGCCAGCAGCCCTGGAGGGACGCTCTACAATGAGCAGTTCTTC	CASSPGGTLYNEQFF
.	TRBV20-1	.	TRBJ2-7	TGCAGTGCTACTCGGGAGTCGAAACGCTACGAGCAGTACTTC	CSATRESKRYEQYF
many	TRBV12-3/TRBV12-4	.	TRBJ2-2	TGTGCCAGCAGAACAAGATTTAACACCGGGGAGCTGTTTTTT	CASRTRFNTGELFF
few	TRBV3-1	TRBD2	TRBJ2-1	TGTGCCAGCAGCCCCAAGGGACTACGGACACTTAAATACTCCTACAATGAGCAGTTCTTC	CASSPKGLRTLKYSYNEQFF
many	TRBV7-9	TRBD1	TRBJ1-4	TGTGCCAGCAGCTCGGCAGGGGGCGCGTCTAATGAAAAACTGTTTTTT	CASSSAGGASNEKLFF